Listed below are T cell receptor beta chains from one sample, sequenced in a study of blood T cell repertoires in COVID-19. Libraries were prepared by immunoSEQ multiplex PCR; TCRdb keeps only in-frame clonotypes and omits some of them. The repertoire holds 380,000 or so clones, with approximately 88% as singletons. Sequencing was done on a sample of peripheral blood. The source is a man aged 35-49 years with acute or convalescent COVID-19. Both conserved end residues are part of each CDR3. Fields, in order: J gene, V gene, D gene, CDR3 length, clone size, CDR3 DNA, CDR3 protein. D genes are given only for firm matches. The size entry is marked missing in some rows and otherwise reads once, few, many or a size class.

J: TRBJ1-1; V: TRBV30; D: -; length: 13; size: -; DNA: TGTGCCTGGAGTAGAGGAAGGGAGACTGAAGCTTTCTTT; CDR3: CAWSRGRETEAFF
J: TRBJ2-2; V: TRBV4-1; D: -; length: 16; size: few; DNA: TGCGCCAGCAGCCAAGCCGAACACGCGAACACCGGGGAGCTGTTTTTT; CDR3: CASSQAEHANTGELFF
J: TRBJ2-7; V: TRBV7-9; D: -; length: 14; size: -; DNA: TGTGCCAGCAGCTCAGGACTTAACTCCTACGAGCAGTACTTC; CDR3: CASSSGLNSYEQYF
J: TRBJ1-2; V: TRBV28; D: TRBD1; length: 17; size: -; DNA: TGTGCCAGCAGTGCTCCGGGACAGGGAGATAGAAACTATGGCTACACCTTC; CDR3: CASSAPGQGDRNYGYTF
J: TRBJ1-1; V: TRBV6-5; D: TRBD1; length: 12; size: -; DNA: TGTGCCACGGGGACAGGGGGGAGAGGAGCTTTCTTT; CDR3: CATGTGGRGAFF
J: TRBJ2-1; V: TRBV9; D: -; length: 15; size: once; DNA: TGTGCCAGCAGCGTAGGGGGGGTGCCTAACAATGAGCAGTTCTTC; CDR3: CASSVGGVPNNEQFF
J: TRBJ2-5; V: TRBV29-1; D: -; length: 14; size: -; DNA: TGCAGCGTTGAAGGGTACAGGATGCAAGAGACCCAGTACTTC; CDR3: CSVEGYRMQETQYF
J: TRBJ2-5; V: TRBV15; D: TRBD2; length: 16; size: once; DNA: TGTGCCACCAGCAGAGAGGGAGCGGGGGGTCTGGAGACCCAGTACTTC; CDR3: CATSREGAGGLETQYF
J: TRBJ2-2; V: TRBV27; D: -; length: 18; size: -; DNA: TGTGCCAGCAGTTTAAACATAGGAGACGGAGCGAACACCGGGGAGCTGTTTTTT; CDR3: CASSLNIGDGANTGELFF
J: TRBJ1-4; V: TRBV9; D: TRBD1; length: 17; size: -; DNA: TGTGCCAGCAGCATTTGGCCGACGACAGGGGGAAATGAAAAACTGTTTTTT; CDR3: CASSIWPTTGGNEKLFF
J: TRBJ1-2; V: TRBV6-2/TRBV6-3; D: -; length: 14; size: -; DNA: TGTGCCAGCAGTTACTTGACCAGGGGCCGTGGCTACACCTTC; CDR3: CASSYLTRGRGYTF
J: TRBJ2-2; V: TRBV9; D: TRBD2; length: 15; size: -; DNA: TGTGCCAGCAGCGTATGGGCTAGCGGGACCGGGGAGCTGTTTTTT; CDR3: CASSVWASGTGELFF
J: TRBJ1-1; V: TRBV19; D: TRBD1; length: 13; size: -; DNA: TGTGTTCATGGACAGGGATGGAACACTGAAGCTTTCTTT; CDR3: CVHGQGWNTEAFF
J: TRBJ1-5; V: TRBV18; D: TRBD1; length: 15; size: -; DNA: TGTGCCAGCTCATCTCAGGGGGGAGGCAATCAGCCCCAGCATTTT; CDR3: CASSSQGGGNQPQHF
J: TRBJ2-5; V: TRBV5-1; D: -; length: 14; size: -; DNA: TGCGCCAGCAGCTTGGCAGGGTCCAGGGAGACCCAGTACTTC; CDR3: CASSLAGSRETQYF
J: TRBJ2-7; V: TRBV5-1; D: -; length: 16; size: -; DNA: TGCGCCAGCAGCTTGGTTTTCGGGGAAACCTACTACGAGCAGTACTTC; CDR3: CASSLVFGETYYEQYF
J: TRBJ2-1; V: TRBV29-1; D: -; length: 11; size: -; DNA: TGCAGCGTTGTACACTACAATGAGCAGTTCTTC; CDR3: CSVVHYNEQFF
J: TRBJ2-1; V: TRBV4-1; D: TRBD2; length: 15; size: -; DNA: TGCGCCAGCAGCCAACCTAGCGGGAGGGCCCGTGAGCAGTTCTTC; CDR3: CASSQPSGRAREQFF
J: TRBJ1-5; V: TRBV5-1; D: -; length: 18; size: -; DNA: TGCGCCAGCAGCTTGGGGACTCTCTCATCCCCGCGCAATCAGCCCCAGCATTTT; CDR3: CASSLGTLSSPRNQPQHF
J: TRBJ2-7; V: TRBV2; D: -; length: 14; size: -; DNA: TGTGCCCGACAAAGCTCAGGTGATCCCTACGAGCAGTACTTC; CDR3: CARQSSGDPYEQYF
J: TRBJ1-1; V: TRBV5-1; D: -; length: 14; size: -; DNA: TGCGCCACAAAATCGGCAGGGTTTAACACTGAAGCTTTCTTT; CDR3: CATKSAGFNTEAFF
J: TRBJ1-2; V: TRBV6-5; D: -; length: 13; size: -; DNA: TGTGCCAGCAATCCTACAGGAATCTATGGCTACACCTTC; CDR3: CASNPTGIYGYTF
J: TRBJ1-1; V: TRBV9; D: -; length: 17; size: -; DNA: TGTGCCAGCAGCGTAGTCTCGGATAGGAGGTTGAACACTGAAGCTTTCTTT; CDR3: CASSVVSDRRLNTEAFF
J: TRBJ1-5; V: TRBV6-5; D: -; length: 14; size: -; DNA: TGTGCCAGCAGTTTGGGGGGGGGCGATCAGCCCCAGCATTTT; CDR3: CASSLGGGDQPQHF
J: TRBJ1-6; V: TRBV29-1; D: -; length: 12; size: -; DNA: TGCAGCGTTGGAGACAGGAATTCACCCCTCCACTTT; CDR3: CSVGDRNSPLHF
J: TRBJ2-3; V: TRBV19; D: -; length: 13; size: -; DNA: TGTGCCAGTAAACAGGGTGGCACAGATACGCAGTATTTT; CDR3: CASKQGGTDTQYF
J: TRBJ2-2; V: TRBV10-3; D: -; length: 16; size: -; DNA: TGTGCCATCAGTGCCAAGACAGGATTAATCCTCGGGGAGCTGTTTTTT; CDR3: CAISAKTGLILGELFF
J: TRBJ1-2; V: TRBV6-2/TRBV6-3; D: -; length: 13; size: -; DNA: TGTGCCAGCAGCCTCGAGGGGGGGACCGGCTACACCTTC; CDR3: CASSLEGGTGYTF
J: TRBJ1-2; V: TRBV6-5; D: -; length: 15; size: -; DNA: TGTGCCAGCAGGGAGGGAGGTAGGGGAGGCTATGGCTACACCTTC; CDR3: CASREGGRGGYGYTF
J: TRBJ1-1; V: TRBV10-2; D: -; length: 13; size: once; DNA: TGCGCCAGCAGTGAGCAGAAGAACACTGAAGCTTTCTTT; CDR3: CASSEQKNTEAFF
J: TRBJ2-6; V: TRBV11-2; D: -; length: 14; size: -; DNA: TGTGCCAGCAGCACACCCTCGGGGGCCAACGTCCTGACTTTC; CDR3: CASSTPSGANVLTF
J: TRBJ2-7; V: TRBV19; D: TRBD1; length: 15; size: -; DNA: TGTGCCAGTAGTCTGGGGACAGGGGGCGGCTACGAGCAGTACTTC; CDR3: CASSLGTGGGYEQYF
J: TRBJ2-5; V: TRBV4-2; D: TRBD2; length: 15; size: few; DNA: TGTGCCAGCAGCCAAGCGCGGGGGGGGGGAGAGACCCAGTACTTC; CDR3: CASSQARGGGETQYF
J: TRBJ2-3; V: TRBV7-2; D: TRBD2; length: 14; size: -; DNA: TGTGCCAGCAGCTTACGTCGGGGGGGCGATACGCAGTATTTT; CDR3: CASSLRRGGDTQYF
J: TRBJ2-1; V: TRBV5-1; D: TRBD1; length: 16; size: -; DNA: TGCGCCAGCAGCAGCTACAGGGGGTATTCCCAGAATGAGCAGTTCTTC; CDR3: CASSSYRGYSQNEQFF
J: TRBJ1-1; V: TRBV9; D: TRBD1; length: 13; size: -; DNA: TGTGCCAGCAGCGTAGGAGGACAGGGTGAAGCTTTCTTT; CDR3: CASSVGGQGEAFF
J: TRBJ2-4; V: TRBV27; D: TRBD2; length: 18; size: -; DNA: TGTGCCAGCAGTTTAAAGGCGGGGGAGAGACTAGCCAAAAACATTCAGTACTTC; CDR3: CASSLKAGERLAKNIQYF